Below are 25 T cell receptor beta chains sequenced from a single sample in a study of blood T cell repertoires in COVID-19. Here immunoSEQ multiplex PCR was the method, and the copy in TCRdb shows in-frame clones only, minus some. The data hold approximately 170,000 clones, with roughly 80% observed a single time. The sequenced sample consisted of peripheral blood. These receptors came from a woman aged 45 to 65 with acute or convalescent COVID-19.

The gene calls are TRBV28 and TRBJ1-4; D not resolved. Germline V gene data show CDR1 as MDHEN and CDR2 as SYDVKM. This CDR3 region has 15 residues. Trimming removed 3 bases at V and 7 bases at J, with 15 bases between. The CDR3 coding sequence is TGTGCCAGCAGTTTCGGCAACACGCGGGGTGAAAAACTGTTTTTT. It encodes CASSFGNTRGEKLFF.

This clone was seen a few times. A read error may account for a junction end that differs from germline. The chain couples TRBV18 to TRBJ2-2; 7 bases line up with TRBD1. This CDR3 is 13 amino acids long. The V gene's germline CDR1 is KGHSH and CDR2 LQKENI. CDR3 sequence (DNA): TGTGCCAGCTCTCCACAGGGGACCGGGGAGCTGTTTTTT. Its protein is CASSPQGTGELFF.

The V call is TRBV19, the J call TRBJ1-3; tentative D call: TRBD1 (5 bases). V gave up 6 bases and J gave up 4 bases, with 13 bases separating them. Per germline, CDR1 LNHDA and CDR2 SQIVND (reference sequence). The CDR3 contains 14 residues. CDR3 nucleotides: TGTGCCAGTAGCCGCGCAGGGCCGGGAAACACCATATATTTT. This translates into CASSRAGPGNTIYF.

V and J are TRBV28 and TRBJ2-6, with D hard to call. V lost 1 base and J lost 0, with 7 bases in between. Germline CDR1 reads MDHEN; CDR2 reads SYDVKM. This CDR3 is 16 amino acids long. The CDR3 bases are TGTGCCAGCAGTTTATTCCGAGGCTCTGGGGCCAACGTCCTGACTTTC. Its translation: CASSLFRGSGANVLTF.

CDR3 loop: CASSLKTRGLFGNQPQHF. The CDR3 DNA follows: TGTGCCAGCAGTTTAAAAACTAGGGGGCTATTTGGCAATCAGCCCCAGCATTTT. The chain links TRBV28 to TRBJ1-5, with 7 bases fitting TRBD1. CDR3 length: 18 residues. Trimming took 2 bases from V and 2 from J; bases not matched to a gene: 12. CDR1 is MDHEN and CDR2 is SYDVKM in the germline V gene. The full variable domain, with the rest looked up from reference TRBV28 and TRBJ1-5, is DVKVTQSSRYLVKRTGEKVFLECVQDMDHENMFWYRQDPGLGLRLIYFSYDVKMKEKGDIPEGYSVSREKKERFSLILESASTNQTSMYLCASSLKTRGLFGNQPQHFGDGTRLSIL.

The CDR3: CASSVTPTGSNYGYTF. CDR3 bases: TGTGCCAGCAGCGTAACCCCGACAGGGTCCAACTATGGCTACACCTTC. The chain links TRBV9 to TRBJ1-2; 7 bases agree with TRBD1. The CDR3 covers 16 residues. Germline V CDR1 and CDR2: SGDLS, YYNGEE. J gave up 2 bases and V 1 base, and 8 bases lay outside the gene matches.

This clone was detected once. Here the CDR3 reads CASGGREKLFF. CDR3 nucleotides: TGTGCCAGCGGGGGCCGCGAAAAACTGTTTTTT. This chain joins TRBV28 and TRBJ1-4; D is perhaps TRBD1 (6 bases). V gave up 8 bases and J gave up 8 bases, with 9 bases separating them. Germline assignment: CDR1 MDHEN and CDR2 SYDVKM. The length of the CDR3 is 11 residues.

This chain connects TRBV19 to TRBJ2-6; 14 bases map to TRBD2. Germline-derived CDR1 and CDR2 are LNHDA and SQIVND (reference sequence). The length of the CDR3 is 21 residues. V lost 1 base, J lost 0 bases, and 8 bases stayed unmatched. CDR3 nucleotides: TGTGCCAGTAGTATAGCCGGGACTAGCGGGGGCCGGAACTCTGGGGCCAACGTCCTGACTTTC. Its translation is CASSIAGTSGGRNSGANVLTF. Combining the CDR3 with reference TRBV19 and TRBJ2-6 gives the whole variable domain DGGITQSPKYLFRKEGQNVTLSCEQNLNHDAMYWYRQDPGQGLRLIYYSQIVNDFQKGDIAEGYSVSREKKESFPLTVTSAQKNPTAFYLCASSIAGTSGGRNSGANVLTFGAGSRLTVL.

The chain recombines TRBV3-1 (or the pseudogene TRBV3-2) with TRBJ2-7; a possible D gene is TRBD2 (5 bases). The CDR3 sequence is 13 residues long. V was shortened by 4 bases and J by 0 bases, with 7 bases between the two germline ends. The V gene's germline CDR1 is LGHDT and CDR2 YNNKEL (reference sequence). CDR3 residues: CASSPLGSYEQYF. The CDR3, as DNA: TGTGCCAGCAGCCCACTAGGCTCCTACGAGCAGTACTTC.

The chain carries TRBV7-2 and TRBJ2-1; 8 positions match TRBD2. The CDR3 runs 15 residues. V lost 1 base to trimming and J lost 8 bases; unmatched junction nucleotides: 7. The germline V gene has CDR1 SGHTA and CDR2 FQGNSA. CDR3 sequence reads: CASSLGMGGRHEQFF. The CDR3 region has the DNA TGTGCCAGCAGCTTAGGGATGGGCGGGAGGCATGAGCAGTTCTTC.

This clone was seen at least ten times. The chain uses TRBV2 and TRBJ1-1; D possibly corresponds to TRBD1 (5 bases). The CDR3 spans 13 residues. CDR1 is SNHLY, CDR2 FYNNEI, per germline. V lost 4 bases and J 9 bases, leaving 15 bases between the germline ends. The CDR3 sequence is CASSVYEDIQAFF. The CDR3 coding sequence is TGTGCCAGCAGTGTCTACGAGGACATCCAAGCTTTCTTT.

This clone was observed a handful of times. V gene TRBV18 combines with J gene TRBJ1-5; a possible D gene is TRBD1 (5 bases). The V gene's germline CDR1 is KGHSH and CDR2 LQKENI. The CDR3 spans 19 residues. Trimming took off 6 bases at V and 0 bases at J, with 24 bases between the two ends. In nucleotides, the CDR3 is TGTGCCAGCTCTTCTCAGTCATCGGGAATGGGACTTAGCAATCAGCCCCAGCATTTT. It encodes CASSSQSSGMGLSNQPQHF.

This chain joins TRBV5-8 and TRBJ2-3; possible D gene TRBD2, 6 bases. V shed 0 bases and J shed 0 bases, with 11 bases lying between them. This CDR3 is built from 16 residues. CDR1 and CDR2 (germline): SGHTS, YDEGEE. CDR3 in amino acids: CASSLALGTSTDTQYF. As DNA, the CDR3 is TGTGCCAGCAGCTTGGCCCTAGGGACTAGCACAGATACGCAGTATTTT.

Only one count was recorded for this clone. V and J are TRBV19 and TRBJ1-6; the D is unclear. V shed 3 bases and J shed 7 bases, with 7 bases lying between them. This CDR3 has 13 residues. Germline CDR1 reads LNHDA; CDR2 reads SQIVND (reference sequence). For the CDR3, the DNA is TGTGCCAGTAGTATTAGCGAGAATTCACCCCTCCACTTT. Its translation is CASSISENSPLHF.

V and J are TRBV29-1 and TRBJ2-7; tentative D call: TRBD1 (6 bases). The germline V gene has CDR1 SQVTM and CDR2 ANQGSEA. Trimming took 7 bases from V and 0 from J, leaving 16 bases between them. The length of the CDR3 is 14 residues. The CDR3 region is CSASGTPSSYEQYF. The CDR3 DNA follows: TGCAGCGCTTCCGGGACACCGAGCTCCTACGAGCAGTACTTC.

This chain links TRBV29-1 with TRBJ2-5, with D possibly being TRBD1 (6 bases). The CDR3 is 15 residues long. V was trimmed by 2 bases and J by 7 bases, leaving 20 bases between them. The germline V gene has CDR1 SQVTM and CDR2 ANQGSEA. The CDR3 DNA is TGCAGCGTTGAATTAATTGGGGACAACCTCCGGACCCAGTACTTC. Translation: CSVELIGDNLRTQYF.

The rearrangement uses TRBV6-1 and TRBJ2-7; 7 bases align to TRBD2. V lost 2 bases and J lost 2; bases outside the gene matches: 18. Per the germline V gene, CDR1 is MNHNS and CDR2 is SASEGT. This CDR3 comprises 19 residues. The CDR3 bases are TGTGCCAGCAGTGAATTTTCCCCTCGGGGAGGGGTGGGCCCCTACGAGCAGTACTTC. This codes for CASSEFSPRGGVGPYEQYF.

The J gene is TRBJ1-1, the V gene TRBV18; 9 nucleotides match TRBD1. Germline CDR1 reads KGHSH; CDR2 reads LQKENI. CDR3 length: 14 residues. V was clipped by 6 bases and J by 3 bases; unmatched bases: 5. The CDR3 DNA reads as TGTGCCAGCTCCCGGACAGGGGTGGACACTGAAGCTTTCTTT. Encoded protein: CASSRTGVDTEAFF.

The chain is built from TRBV5-1 and TRBJ1-4; possibly TRBD1 for D (5 bases). The CDR3 extends over 14 amino acids. V was cut by 0 bases and J by 8 bases, with 11 bases left in between. Germline V gives CDR1 SGHRS, CDR2 YFSETQ. The CDR3 coding sequence is TGCGCCAGCAGCTTGGCATCAGGGAAAGAAAAACTGTTTTTT. Protein sequence: CASSLASGKEKLFF.

This clone was detected only a few times. This chain uses TRBV5-1 with TRBJ2-2, with 15 bases matching TRBD2. CDR1 and CDR2 from the germline V gene are SGHRS and YFSETQ. This CDR3 is built from 16 residues. J was trimmed by 5 bases and V by 4 bases; bases with no gene match: 3. CDR3 DNA: TGCGCCAGCAGCCCGGGACTAGCGGGGGGTACCGGGGAGCTGTTTTTT. It is translated as CASSPGLAGGTGELFF.

The chain couples TRBV7-2 to TRBJ1-1; tentative D call: TRBD1 (6 bases). The CDR3 is 14 residues long. The germline V and J ends were trimmed by 5 bases and 3 bases, with 13 bases remaining between them. CDR1 and CDR2 (germline): SGHTA, FQGNSA. The CDR3 is CASSHRVWDTEAFF. The CDR3 bases are TGTGCCAGCAGCCACAGGGTTTGGGACACTGAAGCTTTCTTT.

Written as DNA, the CDR3 is TGCGCCAGCTGCCAGGGACACTCCTACGAGCAGTACTTC. Translated, it gives CASCQGHSYEQYF. This chain joins TRBV5-1 and TRBJ2-7, with a possible D match to TRBD1 (6 bases). CDR1 is SGHRS and CDR2 is YFSETQ in the germline V gene. The V end was cut by 7 bases, the J end by 0 bases, with 11 bases between. This CDR3 contains 13 residues.

This clone was seen a few times. The chain links TRBV10-3 to TRBJ2-5; D call uncertain. The germline gives CDR1 ENHRY, CDR2 SYGVKD. The CDR3 totals 11 residues. Trimming removed 10 bases at V and 2 bases at J, with 8 bases between. The CDR3, as DNA: TGTGCCACCGCGATTCAAGAGACCCAGTACTTC. Translating it yields CATAIQETQYF.

The J gene is TRBJ1-5, the V gene TRBV7-2; TRBD1 agrees at 9 bases. The CDR3 has 15 residues. CDR1 SGHTA and CDR2 FQGNSA come from the germline V gene. Trimming removed 6 bases from V and 7 bases from J; junction bases left unmatched: 10. The CDR3 DNA reads TGTGCCAGCAGTCCTACAGGGGGCGCTGAGCAGCCCCAGCATTTT. Its translation is CASSPTGGAEQPQHF.

This clone was seen only a few times. The chain has TRBV5-8 and TRBJ1-5; no clear D. Trimming removed 5 bases from V and 0 bases from J, with 21 bases in between. The CDR3 length is 18 residues. The germline gives CDR1 SGHTS, CDR2 YDEGEE. CDR3 loop: CASSPERGIVPSNQPQHF. Here the CDR3 DNA reads TGTGCCAGCAGTCCCGAGAGAGGGATCGTGCCTAGCAATCAGCCCCAGCATTTT.